What follows are 30 T cell receptor beta chains derived from one specimen sequenced in a study of blood T cell repertoires in COVID-19. Profiling relied on immunoSEQ multiplex PCR, and the TCRdb table lists in-frame clones only, not all of them. The sample gives 100,000 or so clones, approximately 93% of which show up once; about 0.89% is in the top ten. Sequenced: peripheral blood. The receptors were sampled from a man in his sixties with acute or convalescent COVID-19.

The chain links TRBV6-4 to TRBJ2-3; TRBD2 aligns across 10 bases. V lost 3 bases and J lost 2; bases outside the gene matches: 2. The CDR3 is 15 amino acids. The V gene's germline CDR1 is MRHNA and CDR2 SNTAGT. CDR3 amino acids: CASSELAGSTDTQYF. The CDR3 DNA is TGTGCCAGCAGTGAACTAGCGGGGTCCACAGATACGCAGTATTTT.

V is TRBV28 and J is TRBJ1-2, with 10 bases aligning to TRBD1. This CDR3 region has 15 residues. CDR1 MDHEN and CDR2 SYDVKM come from the germline V gene. V lost 2 bases, J lost 8 bases, and 8 bases stayed unmatched. CDR3 in amino acids: CASSLGQGGRWGYTF. CDR3 bases: TGTGCCAGCAGTTTAGGACAGGGGGGAAGGTGGGGCTACACCTTC.

This chain joins TRBV4-1 and TRBJ2-5, with 7 bases matching TRBD1. V gave up 0 bases and J gave up 5 bases; unmatched junction bases: 3. The germline gives CDR1 MGHRA, CDR2 YSYEKL. The CDR3 consists of 14 residues. The CDR3 is CASSQDLTGETQYF. The CDR3 nucleotides are TGCGCCAGCAGCCAAGACTTGACAGGGGAGACCCAGTACTTC.

This sequence joins TRBV7-9 and TRBJ2-1; D might be TRBD1 (5 bases). The length of the CDR3 is 16 residues. Between the trimmed V and J ends, which lost 2 bases and 0 bases, there was a span of 11 bases. The germline CDR1 and CDR2 sequences are SEHNR and FQNEAQ (reference sequence). The CDR3 loop is CASSLRQISSYNEQFF. The CDR3 DNA follows: TGTGCCAGCAGCTTAAGACAGATAAGCTCCTACAATGAGCAGTTCTTC.

The J gene is TRBJ2-5, the V gene TRBV9; 9 nucleotides match TRBD1. This CDR3 comprises 14 residues. The trim removed 4 bases at V and 5 bases at J, leaving 6 bases unmatched. CDR1 and CDR2 (germline): SGDLS, YYNGEE. The CDR3 bases are TGTGCCAGCAGCCAGGACAGGGGAGGGGAGACCCAGTACTTC. It yields the protein CASSQDRGGETQYF.

The CDR3 loop is CATSDSDRLTISGYTF. The CDR3 DNA reads as TGTGCCACCAGTGATTCCGACAGGCTCACTATAAGTGGCTACACCTTC. The V call is TRBV24-1, the J call TRBJ1-2, with a weak D call TRBD1 (6 bases). With 2 bases removed from V and 7 bases from J, the gap between germline ends came to 19 bases. CDR3 size: 16 residues. The germline V gene encodes CDR1 KGHDR and CDR2 SFDVKD.

This chain uses TRBV9 with TRBJ2-2; 10 bases line up with TRBD2. Per the germline V gene, CDR1 is SGDLS and CDR2 is YYNGEE. Trimming took 0 bases from V and 0 from J; bases not matched to a gene: 8. This CDR3 is built from 19 residues. CDR3 sequence reads: CASSVESGLAVPNTGELFF. As DNA, the CDR3 is TGTGCCAGCAGCGTAGAATCCGGACTAGCGGTCCCGAACACCGGGGAGCTGTTTTTT.

The rearrangement uses TRBV6-5 and TRBJ2-1; perhaps TRBD2 as D (6 bases). Germline CDR1 and CDR2: MNHEY and SVGAGI. This CDR3 region has 14 residues. Trimming took 7 bases from V and 9 from J, leaving 19 bases between them. The CDR3 sequence: CASTAMEGFGEQFF. CDR3 nucleotide sequence: TGTGCCAGCACTGCAATGGAGGGCTTCGGTGAGCAGTTCTTC.

This sequence joins TRBV28 and TRBJ2-7; TRBD2 agrees at 15 bases. CDR3 length: 18 amino acids. Trimming at V came to 3 bases and at J to 2 bases, leaving 8 bases not matched to a gene. Germline values: CDR1 MDHEN, CDR2 SYDVKM. CDR3 sequence reads: CASSLGLAGGPRPYEQYF. The CDR3 DNA reads as TGTGCCAGCAGTTTGGGACTAGCGGGAGGCCCCCGCCCCTACGAGCAGTACTTC.

The CDR3 coding sequence is TGTGCCAGCAGACCTGGACAGGTGAGCTATGGCTACACCTTC. It is translated as CASRPGQVSYGYTF. The V gene is TRBV6-5, the J gene TRBJ1-2; 7 nucleotides match TRBD1. This CDR3 is 14 amino acids long. The germline gives CDR1 MNHEY, CDR2 SVGAGI. Losses at the gene ends were 6 bases for V and 4 bases for J; bases not matched to a gene: 8.

This chain uses TRBV4-1 with TRBJ1-1; TRBD1 might be the D (6 bases). Trimming pared 3 bases from V and 6 bases from J, leaving 14 bases between. Germline values: CDR1 MGHRA, CDR2 YSYEKL. This CDR3 region has 14 residues. The CDR3 loop reads CASSHPTGRAEAFF. The DNA of the CDR3 is TGCGCCAGCAGCCACCCCACAGGGAGGGCTGAAGCTTTCTTT.

The chain has TRBV3-1 (or the pseudogene TRBV3-2) and TRBJ1-2; a weak D match, TRBD1 (6 bases). The germline CDR1 and CDR2 sequences are LGHDT and YNNKEL (reference sequence). The CDR3 consists of 13 residues. Trimming cost V 4 bases and J 6 bases, with 12 bases left between them. CDR3: CASSPLTGNGYTF. The CDR3 coding sequence is TGTGCCAGCAGCCCTCTTACAGGGAATGGCTACACCTTC.

The chain is built from TRBV28 and TRBJ1-5; TRBD1 matches at 7 bases. The germline CDR1 and CDR2 sequences are MDHEN and SYDVKM. This CDR3 is built from 14 residues. V dropped 6 bases and J dropped 7; count of bases not matched to a gene: 9. The CDR3 loop is CASSPDRDWQPQHF. The CDR3 coding sequence is TGTGCCAGCAGCCCTGACAGGGACTGGCAGCCCCAGCATTTT.

This rearrangement joins TRBV5-1 to TRBJ1-1; 12 bases line up with TRBD1. Germline CDR1 is SGHRS and CDR2 is YFSETQ. V was pared by 3 bases and J by 4 bases, with 10 bases of the junction left unmatched. The CDR3 length is 17 residues. The CDR3 here is CASSYSGTGGEVTEAFF. CDR3 nucleotide sequence: TGCGCCAGCAGCTACTCCGGGACAGGGGGCGAAGTCACTGAAGCTTTCTTT.

The chain links TRBV30 to TRBJ2-5; perhaps TRBD2 as D (6 bases). Per the germline V gene, CDR1 is GTSNPN and CDR2 is SVGIG (reference sequence). The V end was cut by 4 bases, the J end by 6 bases, with 21 bases between. The CDR3 has 15 amino acids. CDR3 sequence reads: CAWNTRVGTLKTQYF. For the CDR3, the DNA is TGTGCCTGGAACACCCGGGTGGGGACTTTGAAGACCCAGTACTTC.

This chain uses TRBV30 with TRBJ2-2, with D perhaps matching TRBD1 (5 bases). Germline V lookup: CDR1 GTSNPN, CDR2 SVGIG (reference sequence). The CDR3 covers 13 residues. V was pared by 3 bases and J by 4 bases, with 9 bases between. CDR3 in DNA: TGTGCCTGGAGCGACAGAAGCACCGGGGAGCTGTTTTTT. Amino acid sequence: CAWSDRSTGELFF.

The V gene is TRBV2, the J gene TRBJ1-4; D possibly corresponds to TRBD1 (6 bases). V was cut by 4 bases and J by 5 bases, with 17 bases left in between. The CDR3 is made up of 16 amino acids. Germline loops: CDR1 SNHLY, CDR2 FYNNEI. The CDR3 DNA reads TGTGCCAGCAGTGGGGTCCGGGGGGCCCAAAATGAAAAACTGTTTTTT. Protein sequence: CASSGVRGAQNEKLFF. Supplemented by reference TRBV2 and TRBJ1-4, the full variable domain reads EPEVTQTPSHQVTQMGQEVILRCVPISNHLYFYWYRQILGQKVEFLVSFYNNEISEKSEIFDDQFSVERPDGSNFTLKIRSTKLEDSAMYFCASSGVRGAQNEKLFFGSGTQLSVL.

The CDR3 coding sequence is TGTGCCTGGAGTCCTGGAAACCGACAGATTAATGAAAAACTGTTTTTT. It specifies CAWSPGNRQINEKLFF. J is TRBJ1-4 and V is TRBV30, with TRBD1 as a possible D gene (5 bases). Germline assignment: CDR1 GTSNPN and CDR2 SVGIG (reference sequence). The length of the CDR3 is 16 residues. The V and J ends lost 2 bases and 4 bases respectively, with 17 bases between them.

This sequence joins TRBV19 and TRBJ2-3; D gene uncertain. Germline-derived CDR1 and CDR2 are LNHDA and SQIVND (reference sequence). CDR3 length: 15 amino acids. Deletions cut 3 bases from V and 2 bases from J, with 12 bases between. The CDR3 reads CASSMVGGATDTQYF. Here the CDR3 DNA reads TGTGCCAGTAGTATGGTCGGCGGTGCCACAGATACGCAGTATTTT.

V usage is TRBV11-2 and J usage is TRBJ1-1, with D uncertain. CDR3 size: 11 residues. V lost 5 bases and J lost 1, with 2 bases in between. The germline V gene encodes CDR1 SGHAT and CDR2 FQNNGV. The CDR3 DNA follows: TGTGCCAGCAGCCAGAACACTGAAGCTTTCTTT. Amino acids: CASSQNTEAFF.

The chain couples TRBV12-3 or TRBV12-4 to TRBJ2-4; D is possibly TRBD2 (6 bases). Trimming took 7 bases from V and 9 from J, leaving 13 bases between them. This CDR3 is 12 amino acids long. The CDR3 region has the DNA TGTGCCAGCATGCGGGATCAAACCATTCAGTACTTC. Protein product: CASMRDQTIQYF.

The chain employs TRBV7-3 and TRBJ1-2; 8 bases map to TRBD1. The CDR3 has 14 amino acids. Germline CDR1 reads SGHTA; CDR2 reads FQGTGA. Unmatched junction bases numbered 3, after V lost 2 bases and J lost 4 bases. CDR3 sequence reads: CASSLAGGAYGYTF. Written as DNA, the CDR3 is TGTGCCAGCAGCTTAGCAGGGGGCGCCTATGGCTACACCTTC.

The CDR3 region has the DNA TGCAGCTCTCGAGGTAGCGCTTTCTTT. Residues: CSSRGSAFF. The rearrangement links TRBV29-1 to TRBJ1-1; D is unclear. The length of the CDR3 is 9 residues. Trimming took off 8 bases at V and 11 bases at J, with 12 bases between the two ends. From germline, CDR1 is SQVTM and CDR2 ANQGSEA.

The CDR3 is CASSRFIGELFF. Here the CDR3 DNA reads TGTGCCAGCAGTCGCTTTATCGGGGAGCTGTTTTTT. The V and J genes are TRBV6-6 and TRBJ2-2; D uncertain. The CDR3 consists of 12 residues. Per germline, CDR1 MNHNY and CDR2 SVGAGI (reference sequence). Between the trimmed V and J ends, which lost 5 bases and 7 bases, there was a span of 8 bases.

The V and J genes are TRBV29-1 and TRBJ2-7; tentatively, D is TRBD1 (6 bases). The CDR3 consists of 14 residues. Germline loops: CDR1 SQVTM, CDR2 ANQGSEA. Trimming stripped 3 bases from V and 1 base from J, with 13 bases between. DNA for the CDR3: TGCAGCGTTGATACAGGGTTAGGTTCCTACGAGCAGTACTTC. Its translation: CSVDTGLGSYEQYF.

The V call is TRBV6-1, the J call TRBJ2-3, with D possibly matching TRBD1 (6 bases). This CDR3 is built from 15 residues. CDR1 MNHNS and CDR2 SASEGT come from the germline V gene. V was pared by 6 bases and J by 0 bases, with 13 bases between. The CDR3 DNA follows: TGTGCCAGCAGGGCAGAGGGGACAAGCACAGATACGCAGTATTTT. This sequence encodes CASRAEGTSTDTQYF.

The chain couples TRBV9 to TRBJ2-6, with D uncertain. The CDR3 contains 18 residues. Germline-derived CDR1 and CDR2 are SGDLS and YYNGEE. V lost 4 bases, J lost 0 bases, and 17 bases lay in between. In DNA form, the CDR3 reads TGTGCCAGCAGCCCATCACAGAGTAGATACTCTGGGGCCAACGTCCTGACTTTC. This codes for CASSPSQSRYSGANVLTF.

V gene TRBV30 combines with J gene TRBJ2-2, with D unclear. The CDR3 covers 14 residues. Germline V lookup: CDR1 GTSNPN, CDR2 SVGIG (reference sequence). The CDR3 loop is CARSPGWDTGELFF. For the CDR3, the DNA is TGTGCGCGGAGCCCCGGATGGGACACCGGGGAGCTGTTTTTT.

The count of this clone is one. Other DNA sequences of this sample code for an identical CDR3. V usage is TRBV5-1 and J usage is TRBJ2-2; D is possibly TRBD2 (5 bases). The CDR3 is 16 amino acids. V lost 4 bases and J lost 1, with 14 bases in between. The germline gives CDR1 SGHRS, CDR2 YFSETQ. The CDR3 sequence: CASSPRAGLNTGELFF. The CDR3 region has the DNA TGCGCCAGCAGCCCGAGGGCAGGCCTGAACACCGGGGAGCTGTTTTTT.

The chain couples TRBV28 to TRBJ1-6; D gene unclear. V lost 1 base and J 0 bases, leaving 19 bases between the germline ends. The germline V gene has CDR1 MDHEN and CDR2 SYDVKM. The CDR3 runs to 20 residues. CDR3 coding DNA: TGTGCCAGCAGTTTATTTAGGCGCAGGAGTACTAGCTCCTATAATTCACCCCTCCACTTT. Its translation is CASSLFRRRSTSSYNSPLHF.